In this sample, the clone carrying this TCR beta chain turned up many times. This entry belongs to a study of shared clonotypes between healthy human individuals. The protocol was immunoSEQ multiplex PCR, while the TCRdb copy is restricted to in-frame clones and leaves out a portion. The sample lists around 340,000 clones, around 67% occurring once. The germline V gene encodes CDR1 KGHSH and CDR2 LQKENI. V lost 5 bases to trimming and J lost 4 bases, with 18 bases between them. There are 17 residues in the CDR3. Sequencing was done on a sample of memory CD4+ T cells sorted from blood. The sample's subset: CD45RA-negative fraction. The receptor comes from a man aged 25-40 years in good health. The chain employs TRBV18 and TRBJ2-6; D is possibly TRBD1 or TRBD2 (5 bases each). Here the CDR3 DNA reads TGTGCCAGCTCATCAAAAGGCCCAGGGACCGGGGCCAACGTCCTGACTTTC. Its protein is CASSSKGPGTGANVLTF.